Each of the 25 T cell receptor beta chains below was sequenced from the same sample in a study of T cells in narcolepsy. Method: immunoSEQ multiplex PCR; TCRdb's copy keeps in-frame clones and lacks some. The sample contains fewer than 40,000 clones, about four fifths of which appear only once. What was sequenced was CD45RA- memory CD4+ T cells from PBMCs. Receptor source: a human donor with narcolepsy.

This clone turned up a few times. The V gene is TRBV4-2, the J gene TRBJ2-5; 11 nucleotides agree with TRBD1. Losses at the gene ends were 2 bases for V and 7 bases for J; bases not matched to a gene: 6. This CDR3 comprises 15 residues. In germline, CDR1 is LGHNA, CDR2 YNFKEQ. The CDR3 sequence: CASSQLGQGAMTQYF. DNA of the CDR3: TGTGCCAGCAGCCAACTTGGACAGGGGGCGATGACCCAGTACTTC.

The gene calls are TRBV7-2 and TRBJ2-2; the match to TRBD1 covers 7 bases. From germline, CDR1 is SGHTA and CDR2 FQGNSA. The CDR3 contains 17 residues. The ends lost 1 base at V and 4 bases at J; junction bases unmatched: 9. CDR3 loop: CASSLVFRGRATGELFF. The CDR3, as DNA: TGTGCCAGCAGCTTAGTTTTTAGGGGGCGGGCCACCGGGGAGCTGTTTTTT.

The chain couples TRBV19 to TRBJ2-4; D gene uncertain. V gave up 4 bases and J gave up 1 base, with 8 bases separating them. CDR1 and CDR2 from the germline V gene are LNHDA and SQIVND (reference sequence). This CDR3 comprises 14 residues. The CDR3 nucleotides are TGTGCCAGTAGTACACCCCCGGCCAAAAACATTCAGTACTTC. Its protein is CASSTPPAKNIQYF. The entire variable domain, with the rest obtained from reference TRBV19 and TRBJ2-4, is as follows: DGGITQSPKYLFRKEGQNVTLSCEQNLNHDAMYWYRQDPGQGLRLIYYSQIVNDFQKGDIAEGYSVSREKKESFPLTVTSAQKNPTAFYLCASSTPPAKNIQYFGAGTRLSVL.

The chain uses TRBV5-4 and TRBJ2-1, with unresolved D. The CDR3 covers 13 residues. Trimming took 0 bases from V and 10 from J, leaving 11 bases between them. Germline values: CDR1 SGHNT, CDR2 YYREEE (reference sequence). Here the CDR3 DNA reads TGTGCCAGCAGCTTGGAGGTGGGGTACGAGCAGTTCTTC. Encoded protein: CASSLEVGYEQFF.

The V and J genes are TRBV5-1 and TRBJ2-5; 7 nucleotides line up with TRBD1. CDR1 is SGHRS, CDR2 YFSETQ, per germline. This CDR3 region has 14 residues. J gave up 2 bases and V 0 bases, and 1 base lay outside the gene matches. The CDR3: CASSLGTGQETQYF. CDR3 sequence (DNA): TGCGCCAGCAGCTTGGGGACAGGACAAGAGACCCAGTACTTC.

The gene calls are TRBV11-2 and TRBJ1-2; the D gene is possibly TRBD1 (5 bases). From germline, CDR1 is SGHAT and CDR2 FQNNGV. The V and J ends lost 5 bases and 4 bases respectively, with 11 bases between them. CDR3 length: 13 residues. CDR3 sequence: CASSQGTTYGYTF. CDR3 nucleotides: TGTGCCAGCAGCCAAGGGACCACCTATGGCTACACCTTC.

V and J are TRBV30 and TRBJ2-6; the D is unclear. The V end lost 2 bases, the J end lost 1 base, and 3 bases lay between the germline ends. The CDR3 has 13 residues. Per germline, CDR1 GTSNPN and CDR2 SVGIG (reference sequence). CDR3 coding DNA: TGTGCCTGGAGTACATCTGGGGCCAACGTCCTGACTTTC. As protein: CAWSTSGANVLTF.

The V gene is TRBV4-3, the J gene TRBJ1-3, with D unresolved. Germline V gives CDR1 LGHNA, CDR2 YSLEER. There are 11 residues in the CDR3. V lost 5 bases and J lost 6, with 5 bases in between. Here the CDR3 DNA reads TGCGCCAGCAGCTGGCTAAACACCATATATTTT. It translates to CASSWLNTIYF.

The J gene is TRBJ2-7, the V gene TRBV6-1; D is perhaps TRBD1 (6 bases). The CDR3 totals 13 residues. V lost 3 bases to trimming and J lost 8 bases, with 14 bases between them. Germline CDR1 MNHNS, CDR2 SASEGT. This CDR3 is CASSEDSSTKQYF. In nucleotides, the CDR3 is TGTGCCAGCAGTGAGGACAGTTCTACGAAGCAGTACTTC.

About this clone: Germline and junction disagree at one end, which may indicate a read error. V gene TRBV7-2 combines with J gene TRBJ2-3; 9 nucleotides align to TRBD2. Germline CDR1 reads SGHTA; CDR2 reads FQGNSA. CDR3 length equals 14 residues. The CDR3 protein is CASSLAGADYTQYF. In nucleotides, the CDR3 is TGTGCCAGCAGTTTAGCGGGGGCCGACTATACGCAGTATTTT.

The rearrangement joins TRBV7-8 to TRBJ1-3, with 11 bases fitting TRBD1. V was clipped by 0 bases and J by 2 bases; unmatched bases: 6. This CDR3 comprises 18 residues. Germline lookup yields CDR1 SGHVS and CDR2 FQNEAQ. Here the CDR3 DNA reads TGTGCCAGCAGCTTAGCGGTCCGGGACAGGGGGACTGGAAACACCATATATTTT. Translating gives CASSLAVRDRGTGNTIYF.

This clone was recorded once. V gene TRBV7-9 combines with J gene TRBJ2-2, with no clear D. The CDR3 has 15 residues. V lost 6 bases to trimming and J lost 2 bases, with 13 bases between them. Germline-derived CDR1 and CDR2 are SEHNR and FQNEAQ (reference sequence). CDR3 region: CASRGVGLNTGELFF. The CDR3 DNA reads TGTGCCAGCAGGGGTGTGGGCTTAAACACCGGGGAGCTGTTTTTT. Using reference TRBV7-9 and TRBJ2-2 for the parts outside the CDR3, the full variable domain is DTGVSQNPRHKITKRGQNVTFRCDPISEHNRLYWYRQTLGQGPEFLTYFQNEAQLEKSRLLSDRFSAERPKGSFSTLEIQRTEQGDSAMYLCASRGVGLNTGELFFGEGSRLTVL.

The J gene is TRBJ1-5, the V gene TRBV6-1; D unclear. With 3 bases removed from V and 6 bases from J, the gap between germline ends came to 3 bases. Germline values: CDR1 MNHNS, CDR2 SASEGT. The CDR3 is 11 residues long. CDR3: CASSEGQPQHF. In DNA, the CDR3 is TGTGCCAGCAGTGAGGGTCAGCCCCAGCATTTT.

This clone was observed a handful of times. The V gene is TRBV28, the J gene TRBJ1-5, with D unresolved. V lost 5 bases, J lost 3 bases, and 11 bases lay in between. This CDR3 is 14 amino acids long. CDR1 is MDHEN and CDR2 is SYDVKM in the germline V gene. CDR3 bases: TGTGCCAGCAGTCCCCGGAGGACCAATCAGCCCCAGCATTTT. Encoded protein: CASSPRRTNQPQHF.

The genes are TRBV14 and TRBJ1-2; no reliable D call. Germline V lookup: CDR1 SGHDN, CDR2 FVKESK. The V end lost 0 bases, the J end lost 5 bases, and 13 bases lay between the germline ends. The CDR3 is 15 residues long. The CDR3 reads CASSQESRATYGYTF. DNA of the CDR3: TGTGCCAGCAGCCAAGAAAGTCGGGCTACTTATGGCTACACCTTC.

This chain uses TRBV4-2 with TRBJ1-2; D possibly corresponds to TRBD1 (5 bases). The germline V gene encodes CDR1 LGHNA and CDR2 YNFKEQ. The CDR3 length is 16 residues. V was clipped by 1 base and J by 8 bases, with 20 bases between them. The CDR3 region is CASSQVGERGFDGYTF. The CDR3 region has the DNA TGTGCCAGCAGCCAAGTGGGGGAGAGGGGATTTGACGGCTACACCTTC.

The chain uses TRBV19 and TRBJ2-1; 7 bases line up with TRBD1. CDR3 size: 14 residues. Trimming took 6 bases from V and 6 from J; bases not matched to a gene: 8. From germline, CDR1 is LNHDA and CDR2 SQIVND (reference sequence). In DNA, the CDR3 is TGTGCCAGTAGGGGACAGATAAACGGCAATGAGCAGTTCTTC. As protein: CASRGQINGNEQFF. Drawing the rest from reference TRBV19 and TRBJ2-1, the complete variable domain is DGGITQSPKYLFRKEGQNVTLSCEQNLNHDAMYWYRQDPGQGLRLIYYSQIVNDFQKGDIAEGYSVSREKKESFPLTVTSAQKNPTAFYLCASRGQINGNEQFFGPGTRLTVL.

The J gene is TRBJ2-3, the V gene TRBV4-1; 7 nucleotides align to TRBD2. Per germline, CDR1 MGHRA and CDR2 YSYEKL. Trimming removed 2 bases from V and 2 bases from J; junction bases left unmatched: 4. The CDR3 contains 15 residues. The CDR3 here is CASSQRGGYTDTQYF. DNA of the CDR3: TGCGCCAGCAGCCAACGCGGGGGTTACACAGATACGCAGTATTTT.

J is TRBJ2-1 and V is TRBV27, with D unclear. Trimming removed 6 bases from V and 4 bases from J, with 16 bases in between. CDR1 and CDR2 (germline): MNHEY, SMNVEV (reference sequence). This CDR3 region has 15 residues. The CDR3 nucleotides read TGTGCCAGCAGGCCCTCTAGAAGGTCGTACAATGAGCAGTTCTTC. Translating it yields CASRPSRRSYNEQFF.

V gene TRBV19 combines with J gene TRBJ2-3; D remains unclear. The V and J ends lost 10 bases and 10 bases respectively, with 12 bases between them. This CDR3 has 10 amino acids. CDR1 and CDR2 from the germline V gene are LNHDA and SQIVND (reference sequence). CDR3 sequence: CATTARAQYF. CDR3 in DNA: TGTGCCACCACGGCCCGGGCGCAGTATTTT.

Here the CDR3 DNA reads TGTGCCAGCAGTTACGGGACAGGGAGAGAGAACACTGAAGCTTTCTTT. This encodes CASSYGTGRENTEAFF. The chain recombines TRBV9 with TRBJ1-1; TRBD1 matches 9 bases. The trim removed 5 bases at V and 1 base at J, leaving 9 bases unmatched. Looked up from germline, CDR1 is SGDLS and CDR2 is YYNGEE. This CDR3 region has 16 residues.

The count of this clone is one. The chain carries TRBV10-3 and TRBJ2-2, with a tentative D call TRBD1 (6 bases). CDR3 length equals 14 residues. V was trimmed by 7 bases and J by 4 bases, leaving 13 bases between them. Germline-derived CDR1 and CDR2 are ENHRY and SYGVKD. The CDR3 is CAITTRQATGELFF. The CDR3 DNA sequence: TGTGCCATCACTACCAGACAGGCCACCGGGGAGCTGTTTTTT.

V is TRBV5-1 and J is TRBJ2-4, with D unresolved. The CDR3 is 16 residues long. Trimming took off 1 base at V and 6 bases at J, with 17 bases between the two ends. Germline CDR1 SGHRS, CDR2 YFSETQ. The CDR3 region has the DNA TGCGCCAGCAGCTTGAGTGGGGTGACGACGGGAAACATTCAGTACTTC. Amino acid sequence: CASSLSGVTTGNIQYF.

The chain couples TRBV5-4 to TRBJ1-5, with TRBD1 as a possible D gene (5 bases). The CDR3 totals 12 residues. The germline V gene encodes CDR1 SGHNT and CDR2 YYREEE (reference sequence). Trimming stripped 3 bases from V and 11 bases from J, with 12 bases between. The CDR3 loop reads CASSYDSNSQHF. The DNA of the CDR3 is TGTGCCAGCAGCTACGACAGTAATTCCCAGCATTTT.

The genes are TRBV18 and TRBJ2-3, with a weak D call TRBD1 (5 bases). Trimming stripped 5 bases from V and 4 bases from J, with 10 bases between. The CDR3 length is 13 residues. Germline CDR1 and CDR2: KGHSH and LQKENI. CDR3 sequence (DNA): TGTGCCAGCTCAACCACGACAGCAGATACGCAGTATTTT. Its protein is CASSTTTADTQYF.